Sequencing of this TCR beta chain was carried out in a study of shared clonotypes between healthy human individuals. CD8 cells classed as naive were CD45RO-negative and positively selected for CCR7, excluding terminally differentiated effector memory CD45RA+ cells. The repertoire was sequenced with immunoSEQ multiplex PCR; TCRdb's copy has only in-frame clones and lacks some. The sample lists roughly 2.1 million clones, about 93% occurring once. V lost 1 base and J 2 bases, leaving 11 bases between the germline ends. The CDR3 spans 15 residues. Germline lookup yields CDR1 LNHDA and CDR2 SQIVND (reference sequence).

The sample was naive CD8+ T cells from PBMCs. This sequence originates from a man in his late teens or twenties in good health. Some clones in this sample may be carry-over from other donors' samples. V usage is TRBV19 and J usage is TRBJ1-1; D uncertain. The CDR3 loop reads CASSIVSGENTEAFF. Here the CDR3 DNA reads TGTGCCAGTAGTATAGTTTCCGGGGAAAACACTGAAGCTTTCTTT.